Here is one T cell receptor beta chain with its context. The data were taken from a study of blood T cell repertoires in COVID-19. Background on the study: The United States, Italy and Spain supplied acute and convalescent COVID-19 samples.

Using immunoSEQ multiplex PCR, the repertoire was profiled, and TCRdb retains in-frame clones only, with some absent. The table lists 190,000 or so clones, more than 85% of them singletons. The CDR3 covers 15 residues. V was trimmed by 4 bases and J by 5 bases, leaving 14 bases between them. Germline CDR1 is LGHNA and CDR2 is YNFKEQ. Material: peripheral blood. The sequence was collected from a man aged 35 to 55 with active or convalescent COVID-19. The chain has TRBV4-2 and TRBJ2-2, with D possibly TRBD2 on 7 matching bases. DNA of the CDR3: TGTGCCAGCAGCCCCGAGGGGGGGCGGACCGGGGAGCTGTTTTTT. Residues: CASSPEGGRTGELFF.